These T cell receptor beta chains were read from a single sample in a study of T cells in Graves' hyperthyroidism and ophthalmopathy. TCRdb independently ran MiXCR on the multiplex PCR reads; one entry per CDR3 protein. The table shows around 620,000 distinct CDR3 sequences, with 46% occurring only once. The sequencing sample was made of peripheral blood or thyroid tissue (not recorded which). All receptors come from an adult woman with Graves' disease, either hyperthyroidism or ophthalmopathy (not recorded which). CDR3s include the opening cysteine and the closing phenylalanine or tryptophan. The order of the fields is CDR3 DNA, CDR3 protein, clone size, CDR3 length, J gene, V gene, D gene. The D gene is left open where the match is weak. The listing skips clone size in some rows; elsewhere it reads once, few, many or a size class.

CDR3 DNA: TGCGCCAGCAGCTTGGGGAGCGGGAGGGCCACAGATACGCAGTATTTT; CDR3 protein: CASSLGSGRATDTQYF; clone size: -; CDR3 length: 16; J gene: TRBJ2-3; V gene: TRBV5-1; D gene: TRBD2
CDR3 DNA: TGTGCCAGCAGTGATACTAGCGGGAGGCCCCCCCCCGAGCAGTACTTC; CDR3 protein: CASSDTSGRPPPEQYF; clone size: -; CDR3 length: 16; J gene: TRBJ2-7; V gene: TRBV24-1; D gene: TRBD2
CDR3 DNA: TGTGCCAGCTCCTTAGAGACGGCCAGGACCGGGGAGCTGTTTTTT; CDR3 protein: CASSLETARTGELFF; clone size: -; CDR3 length: 15; J gene: TRBJ2-2; V gene: TRBV2; D gene: -
CDR3 DNA: TGCAGTGTTGCCCCGGGCTTTAACACCGGGGAGCTGTTTTTT; CDR3 protein: CSVAPGFNTGELFF; clone size: many; CDR3 length: 14; J gene: TRBJ2-2; V gene: TRBV20-1; D gene: -
CDR3 DNA: TGTGCCACCCTCGAGGGGGGACAGGGCAATCAGCCCCAGCATTTT; CDR3 protein: CATLEGGQGNQPQHF; clone size: many; CDR3 length: 15; J gene: TRBJ1-5; V gene: TRBV15; D gene: TRBD1
CDR3 DNA: TGTGCCAGCAGTTTATCGATCCAGGGCTGGTACGAGCAGTACTTC; CDR3 protein: CASSLSIQGWYEQYF; clone size: -; CDR3 length: 15; J gene: TRBJ2-7; V gene: TRBV27; D gene: -
CDR3 DNA: TGTGCCACCAGCAGAGATCCAGGCCCCGACAGGTCTGGAAACACCATATATTTT; CDR3 protein: CATSRDPGPDRSGNTIYF; clone size: -; CDR3 length: 18; J gene: TRBJ1-3; V gene: TRBV15; D gene: -
CDR3 DNA: TGTGCCAGCACCCCGGGGGTGGGACAGGGTTACACCGGGGAGCTGTTTTTT; CDR3 protein: CASTPGVGQGYTGELFF; clone size: many; CDR3 length: 17; J gene: TRBJ2-2; V gene: TRBV5-4; D gene: TRBD1
CDR3 DNA: TGTGCCAGCAGTTTATCGCCATTTCGCGAGCAGTACTTC; CDR3 protein: CASSLSPFREQYF; clone size: -; CDR3 length: 13; J gene: TRBJ2-7; V gene: TRBV27; D gene: -
CDR3 DNA: TGTGCCAGCAGGGGTAGGGCTGACACTGAAGCTTTCTTT; CDR3 protein: CASRGRADTEAFF; clone size: medium-sized; CDR3 length: 13; J gene: TRBJ1-1; V gene: TRBV7-9; D gene: -
CDR3 DNA: TGTGCCAGCAAACCGGGACTAGCGGGAGAGACCCAGTACTTC; CDR3 protein: CASKPGLAGETQYF; clone size: -; CDR3 length: 14; J gene: TRBJ2-5; V gene: TRBV12-3/TRBV12-4; D gene: TRBD2
CDR3 DNA: TGTGCCAGCAGCTTCTACGATTCAGGGGGCCCCGAAGCTTTCTTT; CDR3 protein: CASSFYDSGGPEAFF; clone size: -; CDR3 length: 15; J gene: TRBJ1-1; V gene: TRBV11-3; D gene: TRBD1
CDR3 DNA: TGTGCCAGCAGTGACTTGGACAGGGGGTACGAGCAGTACTTC; CDR3 protein: CASSDLDRGYEQYF; clone size: few; CDR3 length: 14; J gene: TRBJ2-7; V gene: TRBV6-1; D gene: TRBD1
CDR3 DNA: TGTGCCAGCAGCTTTAAGACGCGGGGGCAAACTGAAGCTTTCTTT; CDR3 protein: CASSFKTRGQTEAFF; clone size: many; CDR3 length: 15; J gene: TRBJ1-1; V gene: TRBV7-2; D gene: -
CDR3 DNA: TGTGCCATCAGTGAGCCAGGGAAAGGGATCACTGAAGCTTTCTTT; CDR3 protein: CAISEPGKGITEAFF; clone size: many; CDR3 length: 15; J gene: TRBJ1-1; V gene: TRBV10-3; D gene: -
CDR3 DNA: TGTGCCAGTAGTAATGGTGCCGGGGAGCTGTTTTTT; CDR3 protein: CASSNGAGELFF; clone size: many; CDR3 length: 12; J gene: TRBJ2-2; V gene: TRBV19; D gene: -
CDR3 DNA: TGTGCCAGCAGCCCTGTAGGAAACACCATATATTTT; CDR3 protein: CASSPVGNTIYF; clone size: many; CDR3 length: 12; J gene: TRBJ1-3; V gene: TRBV12-3/TRBV12-4; D gene: -
CDR3 DNA: TGTGCCAGCAGCTTAAGCAGGTGGAACACTGAAGCTTTCTTT; CDR3 protein: CASSLSRWNTEAFF; clone size: many; CDR3 length: 14; J gene: TRBJ1-1; V gene: TRBV7-3; D gene: -
CDR3 DNA: TGTGCCGCCAAGACAGGAGGTAAAGAAAAACTGTTTTTT; CDR3 protein: CAAKTGGKEKLFF; clone size: -; CDR3 length: 13; J gene: TRBJ1-4; V gene: TRBV15; D gene: -
CDR3 DNA: TGCGCCAGCAGCTCCGGTGGCTTGAATGAAAAACTGTTTTTT; CDR3 protein: CASSSGGLNEKLFF; clone size: -; CDR3 length: 14; J gene: TRBJ1-4; V gene: TRBV5-1; D gene: -
CDR3 DNA: TGTGCCAGCAGCGGGGAAGGGGGGGACTCCTACGAGCAGTACTTC; CDR3 protein: CASSGEGGDSYEQYF; clone size: -; CDR3 length: 15; J gene: TRBJ2-7; V gene: TRBV7-9; D gene: -
CDR3 DNA: TGTGCCAGCGGCAGGGACAGGGGCGGGGAGCTGTTT; CDR3 protein: CASGRDRGGELF; clone size: -; CDR3 length: 12; J gene: TRBJ1-1; V gene: TRBV13; D gene: TRBD1
CDR3 DNA: TGTGCCAGTAACCGGGAGGGGATGATGGAGACCCAGTACTTC; CDR3 protein: CASNREGMMETQYF; clone size: -; CDR3 length: 14; J gene: TRBJ2-5; V gene: TRBV6-1; D gene: TRBD2
CDR3 DNA: TGTGCCATCAGTGTAGCCGTCACAGATACGCAGTATTTT; CDR3 protein: CAISVAVTDTQYF; clone size: -; CDR3 length: 13; J gene: TRBJ2-3; V gene: TRBV10-3; D gene: -
CDR3 DNA: TGCAGTGCTACTACCCTAGCGGGAGGCTACGAGCAGTACTTC; CDR3 protein: CSATTLAGGYEQYF; clone size: many; CDR3 length: 14; J gene: TRBJ2-7; V gene: TRBV20-1; D gene: TRBD2
CDR3 DNA: TGTGCCAGCAGTTCTTGGACAGGGGAAGGGAACACTGAAGCTTTCTTT; CDR3 protein: CASSSWTGEGNTEAFF; clone size: -; CDR3 length: 16; J gene: TRBJ1-1; V gene: TRBV12-3/TRBV12-4; D gene: TRBD1
CDR3 DNA: TGTGCCAGCATTACGGGACGGGAGGCTTTCTTT; CDR3 protein: CASITGREAFF; clone size: -; CDR3 length: 11; J gene: TRBJ1-1; V gene: TRBV2; D gene: -
CDR3 DNA: TGTGCCAGCAGTTTATTGGGTGACAGGCTAGAGCAGTACTTC; CDR3 protein: CASSLLGDRLEQYF; clone size: few; CDR3 length: 14; J gene: TRBJ2-7; V gene: TRBV27; D gene: -
CDR3 DNA: TGTGCCAGCAGCCAACGAGGGGTTATTATGAACACTGAAGCTTTCTTT; CDR3 protein: CASSQRGVIMNTEAFF; clone size: few; CDR3 length: 16; J gene: TRBJ1-1; V gene: TRBV7-2; D gene: -
CDR3 DNA: TGTGCCAGCAGTGAGGCGGAGAACTATGGCTACACCTTC; CDR3 protein: CASSEAENYGYTF; clone size: few; CDR3 length: 13; J gene: TRBJ1-2; V gene: TRBV25-1; D gene: -
CDR3 DNA: TGTGCCAGCACCCTAAGGGACTGCACCATATATTTT; CDR3 protein: CASTLRDCTIYF; clone size: -; CDR3 length: 12; J gene: TRBJ1-3; V gene: TRBV7-8; D gene: -
CDR3 DNA: TGTGCCAGCAGTTTTGGGGCAGCTGGCTACACCTTC; CDR3 protein: CASSFGAAGYTF; clone size: many; CDR3 length: 12; J gene: TRBJ1-2; V gene: TRBV12-3/TRBV12-4; D gene: -
CDR3 DNA: TGCGCCAGCAGCAACCCCGGGACAGAGAAATACGAGCAGTACTTC; CDR3 protein: CASSNPGTEKYEQYF; clone size: -; CDR3 length: 15; J gene: TRBJ2-7; V gene: TRBV5-1; D gene: TRBD1
CDR3 DNA: TGCACCAGCAGCTTGGAGTTCGGGGGGGAAGAGACCCAGTACTTC; CDR3 protein: CTSSLEFGGEETQYF; clone size: many; CDR3 length: 15; J gene: TRBJ2-5; V gene: TRBV5-1; D gene: TRBD2
CDR3 DNA: TGCAGCGTTGTGGGACAGTCCTATGGCTACACCTTC; CDR3 protein: CSVVGQSYGYTF; clone size: -; CDR3 length: 12; J gene: TRBJ1-2; V gene: TRBV29-1; D gene: TRBD1
CDR3 DNA: TGTGCCAGCTTGGTGGGCGGATTGGACAACTATGGCTACACCTTC; CDR3 protein: CASLVGGLDNYGYTF; clone size: -; CDR3 length: 15; J gene: TRBJ1-2; V gene: TRBV2; D gene: -
CDR3 DNA: TGCAGTGCTATACCGGGACAGGGGAATCAGCCCCAGTACTTC; CDR3 protein: CSAIPGQGNQPQYF; clone size: -; CDR3 length: 14; J gene: TRBJ2-5; V gene: TRBV20-1; D gene: TRBD1
CDR3 DNA: TGTGCCAGCAGCTTAGGGGGACTAGCGGGAATTTACGAGCAGTACTTC; CDR3 protein: CASSLGGLAGIYEQYF; clone size: many; CDR3 length: 16; J gene: TRBJ2-7; V gene: TRBV7-8; D gene: TRBD2
CDR3 DNA: TGTGCCAGCATCGGGGCAGCGGAAACCGGGGAGCTGTTTTTT; CDR3 protein: CASIGAAETGELFF; clone size: -; CDR3 length: 14; J gene: TRBJ2-2; V gene: TRBV19; D gene: -
CDR3 DNA: TGCAGTGCTAACACGGAGGGAACTGAAGCTTTCTTT; CDR3 protein: CSANTEGTEAFF; clone size: -; CDR3 length: 12; J gene: TRBJ1-1; V gene: TRBV20-1; D gene: -
CDR3 DNA: TGTGCCAGCAGCTTTGTACCAGGGGATGCGGGGGAGACCCAGTACTTC; CDR3 protein: CASSFVPGDAGETQYF; clone size: -; CDR3 length: 16; J gene: TRBJ2-5; V gene: TRBV7-2; D gene: -
CDR3 DNA: TGTGCCAGCAACCCCGCCAGGGGGGATACGCAGTATTTT; CDR3 protein: CASNPARGDTQYF; clone size: many; CDR3 length: 13; J gene: TRBJ2-3; V gene: TRBV7-9; D gene: TRBD1
CDR3 DNA: TGTGCCAGCAGCTCAGCCGGGGCCTACAATGAGCAGTTCTTC; CDR3 protein: CASSSAGAYNEQFF; clone size: -; CDR3 length: 14; J gene: TRBJ2-1; V gene: TRBV7-9; D gene: -
CDR3 DNA: TGTGCCAGCAGCCAGGGGCGAATCTATGGCTACGAGCAGTACTTC; CDR3 protein: CASSQGRIYGYEQYF; clone size: -; CDR3 length: 15; J gene: TRBJ2-7; V gene: TRBV7-9; D gene: -
CDR3 DNA: TGTGCCAGCAGCCAGAGACTAGCGGGATATGAAATCTACGAGCAGTACTTC; CDR3 protein: CASSQRLAGYEIYEQYF; clone size: -; CDR3 length: 17; J gene: TRBJ2-7; V gene: TRBV7-9; D gene: TRBD2
CDR3 DNA: TGCGGGACAGGGCGTGATAGCAATCAGCCCCAGCATTTT; CDR3 protein: CGTGRDSNQPQHF; clone size: -; CDR3 length: 13; J gene: TRBJ1-5; V gene: TRBV29-1; D gene: TRBD1
CDR3 DNA: TGTGCCAGCAGGGCCGGGACACTCTACGAGCAGTACTTC; CDR3 protein: CASRAGTLYEQYF; clone size: -; CDR3 length: 13; J gene: TRBJ2-7; V gene: TRBV7-9; D gene: -
CDR3 DNA: TGTGCCAGCAGTGGACAGGGAATCTGGGTTAGCAATCAGCCCCAGCATTTT; CDR3 protein: CASSGQGIWVSNQPQHF; clone size: few; CDR3 length: 17; J gene: TRBJ1-5; V gene: TRBV6-1; D gene: TRBD1
CDR3 DNA: TGTGCCAGCAGCTCGGATCTAGATGCTGACAGTCGATCCTACGAGCAGTACTTC; CDR3 protein: CASSSDLDADSRSYEQYF; clone size: -; CDR3 length: 18; J gene: TRBJ2-7; V gene: TRBV7-9; D gene: -
CDR3 DNA: TGTGCCAGCAGCTTAAGTGAAGCTTTC; CDR3 protein: CASSLSEAF; clone size: -; CDR3 length: 9; J gene: TRBJ2-6; V gene: TRBV7-2; D gene: -
CDR3 DNA: TGTGCCAGCAGCCCGGACAGGGAGACTTCACCCCTCCACTTT; CDR3 protein: CASSPDRETSPLHF; clone size: many; CDR3 length: 14; J gene: TRBJ1-6; V gene: TRBV2; D gene: TRBD1
CDR3 DNA: TGTGCCAGCAGCTTGGCCGTTGAGGCTTTCTTT; CDR3 protein: CASSLAVEAFF; clone size: -; CDR3 length: 11; J gene: TRBJ1-1; V gene: TRBV5-6; D gene: -